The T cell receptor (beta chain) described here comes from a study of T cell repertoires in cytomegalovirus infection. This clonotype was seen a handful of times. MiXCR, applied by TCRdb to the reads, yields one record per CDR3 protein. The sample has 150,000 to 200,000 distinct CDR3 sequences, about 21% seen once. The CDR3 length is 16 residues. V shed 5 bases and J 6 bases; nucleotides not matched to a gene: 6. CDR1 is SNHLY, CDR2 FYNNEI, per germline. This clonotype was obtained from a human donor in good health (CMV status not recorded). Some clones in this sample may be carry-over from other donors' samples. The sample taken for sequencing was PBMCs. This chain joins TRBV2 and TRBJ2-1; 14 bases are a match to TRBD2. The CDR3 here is CASSKNGLAGGNEQFF. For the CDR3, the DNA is TGTGCCAGCAGTAAAAACGGACTAGCGGGGGGCAATGAGCAGTTCTTC. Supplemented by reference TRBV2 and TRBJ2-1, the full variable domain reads EPEVTQTPSHQVTQMGQEVILRCVPISNHLYFYWYRQILGQKVEFLVSFYNNEISEKSEIFDDQFSVERPDGSNFTLKIRSTKLEDSAMYFCASSKNGLAGGNEQFFGPGTRLTVL.